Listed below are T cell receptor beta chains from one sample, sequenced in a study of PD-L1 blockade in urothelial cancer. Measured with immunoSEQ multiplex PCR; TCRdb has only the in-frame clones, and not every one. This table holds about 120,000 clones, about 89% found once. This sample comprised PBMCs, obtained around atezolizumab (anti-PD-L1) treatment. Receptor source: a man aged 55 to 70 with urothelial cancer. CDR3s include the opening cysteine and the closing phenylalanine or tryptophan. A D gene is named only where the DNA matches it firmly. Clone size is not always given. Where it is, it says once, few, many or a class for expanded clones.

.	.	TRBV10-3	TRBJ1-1	CAISLVDGRKNTEAFF	TGTGCCATCAGCCTAGTAGATGGCAGAAAGAACACTGAAGCTTTCTTT
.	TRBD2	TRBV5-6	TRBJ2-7	CASSLGLTSGLREQYF	TGTGCCAGCAGCTTAGGTCTGACTAGCGGGCTTCGGGAGCAGTACTTC
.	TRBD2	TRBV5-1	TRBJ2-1	CASSSTFAPGLAGGLYEQFF	TGCGCCAGCAGCTCGACGTTCGCACCGGGACTAGCGGGGGGGCTCTATGAGCAGTTCTTC
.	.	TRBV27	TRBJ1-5	CASSASDGDQPQHF	TGTGCCAGCAGTGCATCGGACGGGGATCAGCCCCAGCATTTT
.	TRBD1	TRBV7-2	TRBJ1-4	CASSSPQGALEKLFF	TGTGCCAGCAGCTCGCCACAGGGGGCTCTAGAAAAACTGTTTTTT
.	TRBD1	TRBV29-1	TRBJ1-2	CSVDSQGADYGYTF	TGCAGCGTCGACTCGCAGGGGGCTGACTATGGCTACACCTTC
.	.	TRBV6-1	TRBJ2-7	CASSEMDREGEQYF	TGTGCCAGCAGTGAAATGGACAGGGAGGGCGAGCAGTACTTC
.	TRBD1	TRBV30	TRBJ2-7	CATSKGQGALYEQYF	TGTGCCACATCAAAGGGACAGGGGGCTCTCTACGAGCAGTACTTC
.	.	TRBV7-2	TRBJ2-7	CASSPLAYEQYF	TGTGCCAGCAGCCCTCTAGCTTACGAGCAGTACTTC
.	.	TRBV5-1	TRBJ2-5	CASSLGGAGGQETQYF	TGCGCCAGCAGCTTGGGCGGGGCAGGGGGGCAAGAGACCCAGTACTTC
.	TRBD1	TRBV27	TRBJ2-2	CASRTNDRGPNTGELFF	TGTGCCAGCAGGACTAACGACAGGGGGCCAAACACCGGGGAGCTGTTTTTT
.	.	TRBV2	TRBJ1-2	CASTSNRGAPFYGYTF	TGTGCCAGCACCTCCAATCGGGGTGCGCCTTTCTATGGCTACACCTTC
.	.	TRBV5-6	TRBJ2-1	CASSPGAPSYNEQFF	TGTGCCAGCAGCCCTGGGGCGCCGTCCTACAATGAGCAGTTCTTC
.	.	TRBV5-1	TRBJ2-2	CASSPLPNTGELFF	TGCGCCAGCAGCCCCCTCCCCAACACCGGGGAGCTGTTTTTT
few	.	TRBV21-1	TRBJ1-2	CASSGEGSYGYTF	TGTGCCAGCAGTGGAGAGGGCTCCTATGGCTACACCTTC
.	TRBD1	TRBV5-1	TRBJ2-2	CASSVPGQGAGELFF	TGCGCCAGCAGTGTACCGGGACAGGGGGCCGGGGAGCTGTTTTTT
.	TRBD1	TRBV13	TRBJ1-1	CASSPRRTGTEAFF	TGTGCCAGCAGCCCCCGCCGGACAGGGACCGAAGCTTTCTTT
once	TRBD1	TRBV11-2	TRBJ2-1	CASSHHPDRAVYNEQFF	TGTGCCAGCAGCCACCACCCGGACAGGGCGGTATACAATGAGCAGTTCTTC
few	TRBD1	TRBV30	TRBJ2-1	CAWSATGGFPYNEQFF	TGTGCCTGGAGTGCAACAGGGGGTTTCCCCTACAATGAGCAGTTCTTC
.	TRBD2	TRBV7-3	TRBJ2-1	CASSSGTSGYNEQFF	TGTGCCAGCAGCTCCGGGACTAGCGGATACAATGAGCAGTTCTTC
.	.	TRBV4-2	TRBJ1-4	CASSHRGGGEKLFF	TGTGCCAGCAGCCACCGGGGTGGGGGGGAAAAACTGTTTTTT
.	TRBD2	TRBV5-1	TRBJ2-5	CASRGLAGVETQYF	TGCGCCAGCAGGGGACTAGCGGGGGTAGAGACCCAGTACTTC
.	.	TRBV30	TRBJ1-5	CAWSVNRDQPQHF	TGTGCCTGGAGTGTTAACAGGGATCAGCCCCAGCATTTT
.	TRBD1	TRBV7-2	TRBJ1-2	CASSLLSGGRGYTF	TGTGCCAGCAGCTTACTTTCAGGGGGCCGTGGCTACACCTTC
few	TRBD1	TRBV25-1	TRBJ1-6	CASSGTGGNSPLHF	TGTGCCAGCAGCGGGACAGGGGGTAATTCACCCCTCCACTTT
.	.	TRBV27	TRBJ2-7	CASRRLQAYEQYF	TGTGCCAGCCGCCGCCTTCAGGCCTACGAGCAGTACTTC
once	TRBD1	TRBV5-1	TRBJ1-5	CASSEGGPGQPQHF	TGCGCCAGCAGCGAAGGGGGCCCTGGGCAGCCCCAGCATTTT
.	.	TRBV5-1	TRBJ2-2	CASSRLDPIPTGELFF	TGCGCCAGCAGCCGACTAGATCCGATTCCCACCGGGGAGCTGTTTTTT
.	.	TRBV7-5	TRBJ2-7	CVRSLGAGRLGEQYF	TGTGTCAGAAGCTTAGGGGCCGGGAGGCTCGGCGAGCAGTACTTC
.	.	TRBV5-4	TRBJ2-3	CASSLAGRDTDTQYF	TGTGCCAGCAGCTTGGCCGGGCGGGATACAGATACGCAGTATTTT
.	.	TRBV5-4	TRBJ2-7	CASSLGDTIPVYEQYF	TGTGCCAGCAGCTTGGGGGACACGATCCCCGTCTACGAGCAGTACTTC
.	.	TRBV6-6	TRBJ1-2	CASSPEGFLVGYTF	TGTGCCAGCAGCCCGGAGGGGTTTTTGGTCGGCTACACCTTC
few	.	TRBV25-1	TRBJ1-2	CASSPQNRLGYTF	TGTGCCAGCAGTCCTCAGAACAGGCTGGGCTACACCTTC
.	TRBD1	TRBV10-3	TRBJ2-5	CAISEGDRLLETQYF	TGTGCCATATCTGAGGGGGACAGGCTCTTGGAGACCCAGTACTTC
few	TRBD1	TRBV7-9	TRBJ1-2	CASSLGDREYGYTF	TGTGCCAGCAGCTTAGGGGACAGGGAATATGGCTACACCTTC
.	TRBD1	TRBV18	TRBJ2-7	CASSPVPGQGSEQYF	TGTGCCAGCTCACCCGTCCCGGGACAGGGATCCGAGCAGTACTTC
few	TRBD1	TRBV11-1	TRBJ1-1	CASSRQGNTEAFF	TGTGCCAGCAGCCGACAGGGGAACACTGAAGCTTTCTTT
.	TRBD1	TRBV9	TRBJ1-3	CASSPRTGSGNTIYF	TGTGCCAGCAGCCCACGGACAGGGTCTGGAAACACCATATATTTT
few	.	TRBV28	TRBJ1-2	CASTPQDVYGYTF	TGTGCCAGCACACCCCAGGATGTCTATGGCTACACCTTC
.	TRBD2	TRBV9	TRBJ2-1	CASSEGLAGRNEQFF	TGTGCCAGCAGCGAGGGACTAGCGGGCCGCAATGAGCAGTTCTTC
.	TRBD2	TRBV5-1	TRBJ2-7	CASSSGGPSSYEQYF	TGCGCCAGCAGCAGCGGGGGCCCTAGCTCCTACGAGCAGTACTTC
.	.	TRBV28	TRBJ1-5	CATTLPGMGSNQPQHF	TGTGCCACCACGCTTCCAGGGATGGGAAGCAATCAGCCCCAGCATTTT
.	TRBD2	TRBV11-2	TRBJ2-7	CASSLLAGEVEQYF	TGTGCCAGCAGCTTACTAGCGGGAGAGGTTGAGCAGTACTTC
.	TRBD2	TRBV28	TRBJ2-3	CASPPSGRTTDTQYF	TGTGCCAGCCCCCCTAGCGGGAGGACGACAGATACGCAGTATTTT
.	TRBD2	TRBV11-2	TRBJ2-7	CASSLDPRTSGRVVQYF	TGTGCCAGCAGCTTAGACCCTCGGACTAGCGGGAGAGTAGTGCAGTACTTC
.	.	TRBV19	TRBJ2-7	CASSIKTSYEQYF	TGTGCCAGTAGTATCAAAACTAGTTACGAGCAGTACTTC
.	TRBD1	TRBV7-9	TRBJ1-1	CASSPGQVNTEAFF	TGTGCCAGCAGCCCGGGACAGGTGAACACTGAAGCTTTCTTT
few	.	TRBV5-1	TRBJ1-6	CASSLEFGGPNSPLHF	TGCGCCAGCAGCTTGGAGTTCGGGGGGCCAAATTCACCCCTCCACTTT
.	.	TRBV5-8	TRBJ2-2	CASSLAVRDTGELFF	TGTGCCAGCAGCTTGGCAGTCAGGGACACCGGGGAGCTGTTTTTT
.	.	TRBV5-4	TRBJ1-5	CASSEDGGGNQPQHF	TGTGCCAGCAGCGAGGATGGGGGGGGGAATCAGCCCCAGCATTTT
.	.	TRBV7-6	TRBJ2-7	CASSLDSSYEQYF	TGTGCCAGCAGTTTGGACTCCTCCTACGAGCAGTACTTC
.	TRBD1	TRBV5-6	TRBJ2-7	CASSSDREIGEQYF	TGTGCCAGCAGCTCCGACAGGGAAATAGGCGAGCAGTACTTC
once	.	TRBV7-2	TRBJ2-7	CASSPSSRFSYEQYF	TGTGCCAGCAGCCCGAGTAGTCGGTTCTCCTACGAGCAGTACTTC
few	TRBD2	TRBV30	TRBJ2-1	CAWSPSGTSVNEQFF	TGTGCCTGGAGTCCCTCCGGGACTAGCGTCAATGAGCAGTTCTTC
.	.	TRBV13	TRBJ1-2	CASSTRTGNYGYTF	TGTGCCAGCAGCACCCGGACGGGAAACTATGGCTACACCTTC
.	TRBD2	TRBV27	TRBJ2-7	CASSTSGEGSYEQYF	TGTGCCAGCAGTACCTCGGGGGAGGGCTCCTACGAGCAGTACTTC
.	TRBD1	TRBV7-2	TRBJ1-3	CASSPTGEGGNTIYF	TGTGCCAGCAGCCCGACAGGGGAGGGTGGAAACACCATATATTTT
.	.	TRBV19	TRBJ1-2	CASSTSATNHGYTF	TGTGCCAGTAGTACCAGTGCCACGAACCATGGCTACACCTTC
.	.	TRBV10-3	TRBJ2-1	CAISESDGRSYNEQFF	TGTGCCATCAGTGAGTCGGACGGGAGATCCTACAATGAGCAGTTCTTC